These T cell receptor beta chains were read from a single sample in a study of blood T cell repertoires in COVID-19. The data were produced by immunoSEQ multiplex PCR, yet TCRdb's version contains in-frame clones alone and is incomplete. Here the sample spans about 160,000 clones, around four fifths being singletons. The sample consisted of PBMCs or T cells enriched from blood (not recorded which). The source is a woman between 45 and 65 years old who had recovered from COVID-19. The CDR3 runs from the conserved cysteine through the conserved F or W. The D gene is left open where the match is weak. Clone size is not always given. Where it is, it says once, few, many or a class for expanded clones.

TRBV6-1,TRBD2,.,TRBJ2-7,CASSGGLAGVQYEQYF,TGTGCCAGCAGTGGCGGACTAGCGGGAGTTCAATACGAGCAGTACTTC
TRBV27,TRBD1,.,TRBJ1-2,CASSFGTGGEYGYTF,TGTGCCAGCAGCTTCGGGACAGGGGGGGAGTATGGCTACACCTTC
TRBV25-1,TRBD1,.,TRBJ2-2,CASRDDRGNTGELFF,TGTGCCAGCAGAGACGACAGGGGGAACACCGGGGAGCTGTTTTTT
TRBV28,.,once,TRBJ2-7,CASLGQTHSYEQYF,TGTGCCAGCTTGGGTCAGACACACTCCTACGAGCAGTACTTC
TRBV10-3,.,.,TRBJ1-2,CAISPIQGTNYGYTF,TGTGCCATCAGCCCCATACAGGGAACTAACTATGGCTACACCTTC
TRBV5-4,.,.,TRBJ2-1,CASSLDVGEQFF,TGTGCCAGCAGCTTGGATGTCGGTGAGCAGTTCTTC
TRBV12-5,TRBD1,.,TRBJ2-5,CASGLVNRGETQYF,TGTGCTAGTGGTTTGGTAAACAGGGGAGAGACCCAGTACTTC
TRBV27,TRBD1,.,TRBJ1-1,CASRTGGAMNTEAFF,TGTGCCAGCAGGACAGGGGGCGCGATGAACACTGAAGCTTTCTTT
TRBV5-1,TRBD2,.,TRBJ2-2,CASSLRAQVSTSGRTRNTGELFF,TGCGCCAGCAGCTTGCGGGCACAGGTTTCGACTAGCGGGAGGACCAGGAACACCGGGGAGCTGTTTTTT
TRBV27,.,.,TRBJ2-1,CASSSFIKRDEQFF,TGTGCCAGCAGTTCCTTCATTAAGCGCGATGAGCAGTTCTTC
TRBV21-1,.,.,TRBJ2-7,CASSKYPGVVEQYF,TGTGCCAGCAGCAAATATCCGGGAGTGGTCGAGCAGTACTTC
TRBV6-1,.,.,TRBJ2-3,CASSDGGRTDTQYF,TGTGCCAGCAGTGATGGAGGGCGCACAGATACGCAGTATTTT
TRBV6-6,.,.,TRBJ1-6,CASSPPRQKGASPLHF,TGTGCCAGCAGTCCACCCCGACAAAAAGGGGCCTCACCCCTCCACTTT
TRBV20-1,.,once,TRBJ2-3,CSASRAGLTDTQYF,TGCAGTGCTAGTAGGGCGGGGCTCACAGATACGCAGTATTTT
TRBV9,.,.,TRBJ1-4,CASSVSGLANEKLFF,TGTGCCAGCAGCGTATCCGGGTTGGCTAATGAAAAACTGTTTTTT
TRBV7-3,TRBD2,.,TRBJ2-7,CASSPPGGAVNYEQYF,TGTGCCAGCAGCCCACCGGGGGGAGCGGTCAACTACGAGCAGTACTTC
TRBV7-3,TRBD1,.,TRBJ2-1,CASSLTRDRVHEQFF,TGTGCCAGCAGCTTAACTCGGGACAGGGTTCATGAGCAGTTCTTC
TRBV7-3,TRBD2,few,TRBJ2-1,CASSLGGTGGNEQFF,TGTGCCAGCAGCTTAGGAGGAACGGGGGGCAATGAGCAGTTCTTC
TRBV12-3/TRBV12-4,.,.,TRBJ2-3,CASTRDTDTQYF,TGTGCCAGCACCCGGGACACAGATACGCAGTATTTT
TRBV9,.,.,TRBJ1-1,CASSVASGDWDTEAFF,TGTGCCAGCAGCGTAGCTTCCGGGGACTGGGACACTGAAGCTTTCTTT
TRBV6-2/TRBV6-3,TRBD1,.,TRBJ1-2,CASNPGGASGYTF,TGTGCCAGCAACCCAGGGGGCGCGTCTGGCTACACCTTC
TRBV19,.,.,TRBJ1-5,CASSLGGLGINQPQHF,TGTGCCAGTAGTCTGGGGGGACTCGGTATCAATCAGCCCCAGCATTTT
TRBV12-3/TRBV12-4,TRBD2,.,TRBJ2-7,CASSLIGLVAQCF,TGTGCCAGCAGTTTAATTGGACTAGTTGCGCAGTGCTTC